These T cell receptor beta chains were read from a single sample in a study of cytomegalovirus exposure and HLA in healthy donors. Repertoires were generated with immunoSEQ multiplex PCR, while TCRdb's copy carries only in-frame clones and drops some. The sample lists 110,000 to 150,000 clones; over 60% were seen once. The sequenced sample consisted of PBMCs. Receptors were obtained from a man aged 40-55 years in good health and CMV-seronegative. Both conserved end residues are part of each CDR3. A D gene is named only where the DNA matches it firmly. Clone size is not always given. Where it is, it says once, few, many or a class for expanded clones.

CDR3 protein: CASDLRDSYEQYF; CDR3 DNA: TGCGCCAGCGACTTGAGAGACAGCTACGAGCAGTACTTC; V gene: TRBV5-1; CDR3 length: 13; D gene: -; J gene: TRBJ2-7; clone size: -
CDR3 protein: CASSWATSTDTQYF; CDR3 DNA: TGCGCCAGCAGCTGGGCAACAAGCACAGATACGCAGTATTTT; V gene: TRBV5-1; CDR3 length: 14; D gene: -; J gene: TRBJ2-3; clone size: -
CDR3 protein: CASSIYDRDYEQYF; CDR3 DNA: TGTGCCAGTAGTATATATGACAGGGATTACGAGCAGTACTTC; V gene: TRBV19; CDR3 length: 14; D gene: TRBD1; J gene: TRBJ2-7; clone size: -
CDR3 protein: CASSQGTAYGYTF; CDR3 DNA: TGCGCCAGCAGCCAGGGGACAGCATATGGCTACACCTTC; V gene: TRBV4-1; CDR3 length: 13; D gene: TRBD1; J gene: TRBJ1-2; clone size: -
CDR3 protein: CASSLSDTEAFF; CDR3 DNA: TGTGCCAGCAGCTTATCCGACACTGAAGCTTTCTTT; V gene: TRBV7-2; CDR3 length: 12; D gene: -; J gene: TRBJ1-1; clone size: -
CDR3 protein: CASSDNRGSEAFF; CDR3 DNA: TGTGCCAGCAGTGACAACAGGGGGTCTGAAGCTTTCTTT; V gene: TRBV6-4; CDR3 length: 13; D gene: TRBD1; J gene: TRBJ1-1; clone size: -
CDR3 protein: CASSHRGRGDTIYF; CDR3 DNA: TGTGCCAGCAGCCACAGGGGGCGCGGGGACACCATATATTTT; V gene: TRBV7-3; CDR3 length: 14; D gene: TRBD1; J gene: TRBJ1-3; clone size: -
CDR3 protein: CSVEDNPGQFFYGYTF; CDR3 DNA: TGCAGCGTTGAAGATAATCCGGGACAGTTTTTCTATGGCTACACCTTC; V gene: TRBV29-1; CDR3 length: 16; D gene: TRBD1; J gene: TRBJ1-2; clone size: -
CDR3 protein: CASSMGGNTEAFF; CDR3 DNA: TGTGCCAGTAGTATGGGAGGGAACACTGAAGCTTTCTTT; V gene: TRBV19; CDR3 length: 13; D gene: -; J gene: TRBJ1-1; clone size: -
CDR3 protein: CASSLGQKSEAFF; CDR3 DNA: TGCGCCAGCAGCTTGGGACAGAAGTCTGAAGCTTTCTTT; V gene: TRBV5-1; CDR3 length: 13; D gene: -; J gene: TRBJ1-1; clone size: -
CDR3 protein: CASSYSSEGSYEQYF; CDR3 DNA: TGTGCCAGCAGTTACTCGAGTGAGGGCTCGTACGAGCAGTACTTC; V gene: TRBV6-5; CDR3 length: 15; D gene: -; J gene: TRBJ2-7; clone size: many
CDR3 protein: CASSPRDRFYEQYF; CDR3 DNA: TGCGCCAGCAGTCCTCGGGACAGGTTCTACGAGCAGTACTTC; V gene: TRBV5-1; CDR3 length: 14; D gene: TRBD1; J gene: TRBJ2-7; clone size: -
CDR3 protein: CASSHRVLDQPQHF; CDR3 DNA: TGTGCCAGCAGTCACAGGGTTCTTGATCAGCCCCAGCATTTT; V gene: TRBV6-1; CDR3 length: 14; D gene: -; J gene: TRBJ1-5; clone size: -
CDR3 protein: CASPRVPSRFF; CDR3 DNA: TGTGCCAGTCCGAGGGTCCCCTCGCGGTTCTTC; V gene: TRBV19; CDR3 length: 11; D gene: -; J gene: TRBJ2-1; clone size: -
CDR3 protein: CASSFRQGSVSAFF; CDR3 DNA: TGTGCCAGCAGCTTTAGACAGGGTTCGGTTTCAGCTTTCTTT; V gene: TRBV11-2; CDR3 length: 14; D gene: TRBD1; J gene: TRBJ1-1; clone size: once
CDR3 protein: CASSRRPDEQYF; CDR3 DNA: TGTGCCAGCAGTCGGCGGCCGGACGAGCAGTACTTC; V gene: TRBV28; CDR3 length: 12; D gene: -; J gene: TRBJ2-7; clone size: -
CDR3 protein: CASSISSYEQYF; CDR3 DNA: TGTGCCAGCAGCATTAGCAGCTACGAGCAGTACTTC; V gene: TRBV5-6; CDR3 length: 12; D gene: -; J gene: TRBJ2-7; clone size: once
CDR3 protein: CASSLGGGLYLNTEAFF; CDR3 DNA: TGTGCCAGCAGCTTAGGGGGCGGGCTGTACCTGAACACTGAAGCTTTCTTT; V gene: TRBV5-4; CDR3 length: 17; D gene: TRBD1; J gene: TRBJ1-1; clone size: -
CDR3 protein: CASSLSGQSEQYF; CDR3 DNA: TGTGCCAGCAGTTTATCCGGTCAATCCGAGCAGTACTTC; V gene: TRBV27; CDR3 length: 13; D gene: -; J gene: TRBJ2-7; clone size: -
CDR3 protein: CASSGQGASTDTQYF; CDR3 DNA: TGCGCCAGCAGCGGACAGGGGGCGAGCACAGATACGCAGTATTTT; V gene: TRBV4-1; CDR3 length: 15; D gene: TRBD1; J gene: TRBJ2-3; clone size: -
CDR3 protein: CASTALGGGQPQHF; CDR3 DNA: TGTGCCAGCACCGCTCTAGGAGGAGGACAGCCCCAGCATTTT; V gene: TRBV21-1; CDR3 length: 14; D gene: -; J gene: TRBJ1-5; clone size: -
CDR3 protein: CASSLGTTQPQHF; CDR3 DNA: TGTGCCAGCAGCTTGGGGACAACACAGCCCCAGCATTTT; V gene: TRBV7-9; CDR3 length: 13; D gene: -; J gene: TRBJ1-5; clone size: -
CDR3 protein: CASSLRGRGYTF; CDR3 DNA: TGTGCCAGCAGTCTCAGGGGACGGGGCTACACCTTC; V gene: TRBV28; CDR3 length: 12; D gene: -; J gene: TRBJ1-2; clone size: -
CDR3 protein: CASSEYTANEKLFF; CDR3 DNA: TGTGCCAGCAGTGAGTACACCGCTAATGAAAAACTGTTTTTT; V gene: TRBV25-1; CDR3 length: 14; D gene: -; J gene: TRBJ1-4; clone size: -
CDR3 protein: CASSLLGQDQETQYF; CDR3 DNA: TGTGCCAGCAGTTTATTGGGTCAGGACCAAGAGACCCAGTACTTC; V gene: TRBV27; CDR3 length: 15; D gene: -; J gene: TRBJ2-5; clone size: -
CDR3 protein: CATSRGQGLASTEAFF; CDR3 DNA: TGTGCCACCAGCAGAGGCCAGGGGTTGGCTAGCACTGAAGCTTTCTTT; V gene: TRBV15; CDR3 length: 16; D gene: -; J gene: TRBJ1-1; clone size: -
CDR3 protein: CASSLGGQLNTEAFF; CDR3 DNA: TGTGCCAGCAGCTTAGGGGGGCAGTTGAACACTGAAGCTTTCTTT; V gene: TRBV7-8; CDR3 length: 15; D gene: -; J gene: TRBJ1-1; clone size: -
CDR3 protein: CASSGRTGGVDEQYF; CDR3 DNA: TGTGCCAGTAGTGGACGCACAGGGGGCGTTGACGAGCAGTACTTC; V gene: TRBV19; CDR3 length: 15; D gene: TRBD1; J gene: TRBJ2-7; clone size: once
CDR3 protein: CASSVAVGGGYGDTQYF; CDR3 DNA: TGTGCCAGCAGCGTGGCAGTTGGGGGGGGGTATGGAGATACGCAGTATTTT; V gene: TRBV9; CDR3 length: 17; D gene: TRBD2; J gene: TRBJ2-3; clone size: -
CDR3 protein: CASSPQGARGTDTQYF; CDR3 DNA: TGTGCCAGCAGCCCACAGGGGGCGAGGGGTACAGATACGCAGTATTTT; V gene: TRBV6-6; CDR3 length: 16; D gene: TRBD1; J gene: TRBJ2-3; clone size: -
CDR3 protein: CASSLVGRQGATEQYF; CDR3 DNA: TGTGCCAGCAGCTTAGTAGGCCGACAGGGGGCGACCGAGCAGTACTTC; V gene: TRBV7-8; CDR3 length: 16; D gene: TRBD1; J gene: TRBJ2-7; clone size: few
CDR3 protein: CASSLQGMGQPQHF; CDR3 DNA: TGTGCCAGCAGTTTACAGGGTATGGGTCAGCCCCAGCATTTT; V gene: TRBV27; CDR3 length: 14; D gene: -; J gene: TRBJ1-5; clone size: -
CDR3 protein: CASSGGGSHGYTF; CDR3 DNA: TGTGCCAGCAGCGGGGGGGGTTCTCATGGCTACACCTTC; V gene: TRBV9; CDR3 length: 13; D gene: -; J gene: TRBJ1-2; clone size: once
CDR3 protein: CASRTLSRAIYGYTF; CDR3 DNA: TGTGCCAGCAGAACACTAAGCAGGGCAATCTATGGCTACACCTTC; V gene: TRBV28; CDR3 length: 15; D gene: -; J gene: TRBJ1-2; clone size: -
CDR3 protein: CASSLRRQGWIGSNYGYTF; CDR3 DNA: TGTGCCAGCAGTTTGAGACGACAGGGTTGGATTGGTTCTAACTATGGCTACACCTTC; V gene: TRBV27; CDR3 length: 19; D gene: TRBD1; J gene: TRBJ1-2; clone size: -
CDR3 protein: CASSLIPGQGWAEAFF; CDR3 DNA: TGTGCCAGTAGTCTAATCCCGGGACAGGGTTGGGCTGAAGCTTTCTTT; V gene: TRBV19; CDR3 length: 16; D gene: TRBD1; J gene: TRBJ1-1; clone size: -
CDR3 protein: CASSLDPTGPDQPQHF; CDR3 DNA: TGTGCCAGCAGCTTGGATCCGACAGGGCCCGATCAGCCCCAGCATTTT; V gene: TRBV5-4; CDR3 length: 16; D gene: TRBD1; J gene: TRBJ1-5; clone size: -
CDR3 protein: CASSSRTSGVYEQYF; CDR3 DNA: TGTGCCAGCAGCTCCAGGACTAGCGGGGTATACGAGCAGTACTTC; V gene: TRBV5-4; CDR3 length: 15; D gene: TRBD2; J gene: TRBJ2-7; clone size: once
CDR3 protein: CASSPSGGVETQYF; CDR3 DNA: TGTGCCAGCAGCCCAAGTGGGGGCGTGGAGACCCAGTACTTC; V gene: TRBV6-5; CDR3 length: 14; D gene: -; J gene: TRBJ2-5; clone size: few
CDR3 protein: CASSYPGQGWSSYEQYF; CDR3 DNA: TGTGCCAGCAGTTACCCGGGACAGGGATGGAGCTCCTACGAGCAGTACTTC; V gene: TRBV7-9; CDR3 length: 17; D gene: TRBD1; J gene: TRBJ2-7; clone size: -
CDR3 protein: CASSFGGAVGEQYF; CDR3 DNA: TGTGCCAGCAGTTTCGGGGGGGCAGTGGGGGAGCAGTACTTC; V gene: TRBV7-9; CDR3 length: 14; D gene: TRBD2; J gene: TRBJ2-7; clone size: -
CDR3 protein: CASSDWDLRVYEQYF; CDR3 DNA: TGTGCCAGCAGTGACTGGGACTTACGGGTCTACGAGCAGTACTTC; V gene: TRBV6-4; CDR3 length: 15; D gene: -; J gene: TRBJ2-7; clone size: -
CDR3 protein: CASSEAIAGGQDTQYF; CDR3 DNA: TGTGCCAGCAGTGAAGCTATAGCGGGGGGCCAAGATACGCAGTATTTT; V gene: TRBV6-1; CDR3 length: 16; D gene: TRBD2; J gene: TRBJ2-3; clone size: -
CDR3 protein: CASSPQQAVNTEAFF; CDR3 DNA: TGTGCCAGCAGCCCACAACAGGCGGTGAACACTGAAGCTTTCTTT; V gene: TRBV7-2; CDR3 length: 15; D gene: -; J gene: TRBJ1-1; clone size: -
CDR3 protein: CATSRDVQNYGYTF; CDR3 DNA: TGTGCCACCAGCAGAGATGTGCAGAACTATGGCTACACCTTC; V gene: TRBV15; CDR3 length: 14; D gene: -; J gene: TRBJ1-2; clone size: -
CDR3 protein: CASSLGGQLISPLHF; CDR3 DNA: TGTGCCAGCAGCTTGGGCGGACAGCTAATTTCACCCCTCCACTTT; V gene: TRBV5-6; CDR3 length: 15; D gene: -; J gene: TRBJ1-6; clone size: -
CDR3 protein: CASSLMWVVQGHEQYF; CDR3 DNA: TGTGCCAGCAGCCTAATGTGGGTCGTACAGGGCCACGAGCAGTACTTC; V gene: TRBV5-6; CDR3 length: 16; D gene: -; J gene: TRBJ2-7; clone size: -
CDR3 protein: CASSPGEEQYF; CDR3 DNA: TGTGCCAGCAGCCCAGGGGAGGAGCAGTACTTC; V gene: TRBV7-8; CDR3 length: 11; D gene: -; J gene: TRBJ2-7; clone size: few
CDR3 protein: CASSQGDRDNQPQHF; CDR3 DNA: TGCGCCAGCAGCCAAGGCGACAGGGACAATCAGCCCCAGCATTTT; V gene: TRBV4-1; CDR3 length: 15; D gene: TRBD1; J gene: TRBJ1-5; clone size: -
CDR3 protein: CASSRLLGNQPQHF; CDR3 DNA: TGTGCCAGCAGCCGCCTATTGGGCAATCAGCCCCAGCATTTT; V gene: TRBV6-5; CDR3 length: 14; D gene: -; J gene: TRBJ1-5; clone size: -
CDR3 protein: CASSPRTGQETQYF; CDR3 DNA: TGTGCCAGTAGTCCCCGGACAGGGCAAGAGACCCAGTACTTC; V gene: TRBV19; CDR3 length: 14; D gene: TRBD1; J gene: TRBJ2-5; clone size: -
CDR3 protein: CATVGLGANNSPLHF; CDR3 DNA: TGTGCCACCGTGGGCTTAGGGGCCAATAATTCACCCCTCCACTTT; V gene: TRBV2; CDR3 length: 15; D gene: -; J gene: TRBJ1-6; clone size: -
CDR3 protein: CASSPDRASANTEAFF; CDR3 DNA: TGCGCCAGCAGCCCCGACAGGGCCTCCGCGAACACTGAAGCTTTCTTT; V gene: TRBV5-1; CDR3 length: 16; D gene: TRBD1; J gene: TRBJ1-1; clone size: -
CDR3 protein: CASSQSVQTNNQPQHF; CDR3 DNA: TGCGCCAGCAGTCAATCCGTACAGACGAACAATCAGCCCCAGCATTTT; V gene: TRBV23-1; CDR3 length: 16; D gene: -; J gene: TRBJ1-5; clone size: -
CDR3 protein: CASSSGQTLQETQYF; CDR3 DNA: TGTGCCAGCAGTTCCGGACAGACCCTCCAAGAGACCCAGTACTTC; V gene: TRBV28; CDR3 length: 15; D gene: -; J gene: TRBJ2-5; clone size: -
CDR3 protein: CASSPEGLRTGELFF; CDR3 DNA: TGTGCCAGCAGCCCCGAGGGCCTGAGGACCGGGGAGCTGTTTTTT; V gene: TRBV7-3; CDR3 length: 15; D gene: -; J gene: TRBJ2-2; clone size: -
CDR3 protein: CASSSGIPGNEQFF; CDR3 DNA: TGTGCCAGCAGCTCCGGGATCCCGGGGAATGAGCAGTTCTTC; V gene: TRBV5-6; CDR3 length: 14; D gene: -; J gene: TRBJ2-1; clone size: -
CDR3 protein: CASSDFPGQGQGNTIYF; CDR3 DNA: TGTGCCAGCAGCGACTTCCCGGGACAGGGACAGGGAAACACCATATATTTT; V gene: TRBV9; CDR3 length: 17; D gene: TRBD1; J gene: TRBJ1-3; clone size: -
CDR3 protein: CASSRTGIGNTIYF; CDR3 DNA: TGTGCCAGCAGTCGGACAGGGATCGGAAACACCATATATTTT; V gene: TRBV27; CDR3 length: 14; D gene: TRBD1; J gene: TRBJ1-3; clone size: few
CDR3 protein: CASSPGEKPYEQYF; CDR3 DNA: TGTGCCAGCAGCCCTGGGGAGAAACCCTACGAGCAGTACTTC; V gene: TRBV7-9; CDR3 length: 14; D gene: -; J gene: TRBJ2-7; clone size: -